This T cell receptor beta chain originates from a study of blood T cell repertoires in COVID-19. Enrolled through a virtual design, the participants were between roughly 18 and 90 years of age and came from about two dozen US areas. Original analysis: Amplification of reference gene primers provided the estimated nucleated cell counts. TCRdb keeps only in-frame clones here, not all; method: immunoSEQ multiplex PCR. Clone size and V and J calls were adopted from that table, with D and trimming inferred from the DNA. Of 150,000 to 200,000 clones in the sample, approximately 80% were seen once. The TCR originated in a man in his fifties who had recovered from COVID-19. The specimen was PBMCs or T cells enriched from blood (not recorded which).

CDR3 DNA: TGCAGTGCTAGTGTCCAGGGGAACACTGAAGCTTTCTTT. It yields the protein CSASVQGNTEAFF. The V gene is TRBV20-1, the J gene TRBJ1-1, with a weak D call TRBD1 (5 bases). Trimming removed 3 bases from V and 1 base from J, with 9 bases in between. CDR1 is DFQATT, CDR2 SNEGSKA, per germline (reference sequence). The length of the CDR3 is 13 residues.